This is a list of T cell receptor beta chains from one sample in a study of technical replicates of blood from a handful of donors. Here immunoSEQ multiplex PCR was the method, and the copy in TCRdb shows in-frame clones only, minus some. The table has tens of thousands of clones, around 83% seen once. The sequencing input was PBMCs. These receptors were taken from a human donor in good health. Some clones in this sample may be carry-over from other donors' samples. CDR3s leave out the opening cysteine and the closing phenylalanine or tryptophan.

j_call v_call cdr3_aa
TRBJ2-1 TRBV6-1 ASSERQGGGNEQF
TRBJ2-2 TRBV4-1 ASSLPTGAGELF
TRBJ1-1 TRBV5-6 ASRRLTGTGMNTEAF
TRBJ2-4 TRBV6-1 ASSRTPGGSDIQY
TRBJ1-2 TRBV4-3 ASSQETGGKWYT
TRBJ2-1 TRBV18 ASSPRVLAGDNEQF
TRBJ2-7 TRBV28 ASSFGDRSYEQY
TRBJ1-2 TRBV6-6 ASSWPRGYT
TRBJ1-1 TRBV30 AWRQGVTEAF
TRBJ2-3 TRBV7-2 ASSYKTGGVTDTQY
TRBJ2-1 TRBV2 ASTGGLATNEQF
TRBJ2-1 TRBV30 AWSVRESSYNEQF
TRBJ2-7 TRBV7-9 ASSSASGRSYEQY
TRBJ2-7 TRBV20-1 SATTYDEQY
TRBJ2-1 TRBV5-1 ASSRRGQGAREQF
TRBJ2-7 TRBV7-2 ASSPRGSLAVHEQY
TRBJ2-7 TRBV4-3 ASSQDRSSYEQY
TRBJ2-7 TRBV4-1 ASSVSGSPYEQY
TRBJ1-1 TRBV5-6 ASSLGGVGTEAF
TRBJ1-1 TRBV6-6 ASSYVGHSNTEAF
TRBJ2-1 TRBV10-1 ASSPGKGTSGREGSSNEQF
TRBJ2-7 TRBV10-3 AMRAGTGGSYEQY
TRBJ2-2 TRBV7-2 ASSPREVVRELF
TRBJ2-1 TRBV11-2 ASSPRGEQF
TRBJ2-6 TRBV2 ASSPGQFSGANVLT
TRBJ2-7 TRBV5-4 ASSLVTSVHEQY
TRBJ2-7 TRBV6-6 ASSRANEQY
TRBJ1-3 TRBV5-1 ASSLGGQGGNTIY
TRBJ2-7 TRBV6-5 ASGDFTYEQY